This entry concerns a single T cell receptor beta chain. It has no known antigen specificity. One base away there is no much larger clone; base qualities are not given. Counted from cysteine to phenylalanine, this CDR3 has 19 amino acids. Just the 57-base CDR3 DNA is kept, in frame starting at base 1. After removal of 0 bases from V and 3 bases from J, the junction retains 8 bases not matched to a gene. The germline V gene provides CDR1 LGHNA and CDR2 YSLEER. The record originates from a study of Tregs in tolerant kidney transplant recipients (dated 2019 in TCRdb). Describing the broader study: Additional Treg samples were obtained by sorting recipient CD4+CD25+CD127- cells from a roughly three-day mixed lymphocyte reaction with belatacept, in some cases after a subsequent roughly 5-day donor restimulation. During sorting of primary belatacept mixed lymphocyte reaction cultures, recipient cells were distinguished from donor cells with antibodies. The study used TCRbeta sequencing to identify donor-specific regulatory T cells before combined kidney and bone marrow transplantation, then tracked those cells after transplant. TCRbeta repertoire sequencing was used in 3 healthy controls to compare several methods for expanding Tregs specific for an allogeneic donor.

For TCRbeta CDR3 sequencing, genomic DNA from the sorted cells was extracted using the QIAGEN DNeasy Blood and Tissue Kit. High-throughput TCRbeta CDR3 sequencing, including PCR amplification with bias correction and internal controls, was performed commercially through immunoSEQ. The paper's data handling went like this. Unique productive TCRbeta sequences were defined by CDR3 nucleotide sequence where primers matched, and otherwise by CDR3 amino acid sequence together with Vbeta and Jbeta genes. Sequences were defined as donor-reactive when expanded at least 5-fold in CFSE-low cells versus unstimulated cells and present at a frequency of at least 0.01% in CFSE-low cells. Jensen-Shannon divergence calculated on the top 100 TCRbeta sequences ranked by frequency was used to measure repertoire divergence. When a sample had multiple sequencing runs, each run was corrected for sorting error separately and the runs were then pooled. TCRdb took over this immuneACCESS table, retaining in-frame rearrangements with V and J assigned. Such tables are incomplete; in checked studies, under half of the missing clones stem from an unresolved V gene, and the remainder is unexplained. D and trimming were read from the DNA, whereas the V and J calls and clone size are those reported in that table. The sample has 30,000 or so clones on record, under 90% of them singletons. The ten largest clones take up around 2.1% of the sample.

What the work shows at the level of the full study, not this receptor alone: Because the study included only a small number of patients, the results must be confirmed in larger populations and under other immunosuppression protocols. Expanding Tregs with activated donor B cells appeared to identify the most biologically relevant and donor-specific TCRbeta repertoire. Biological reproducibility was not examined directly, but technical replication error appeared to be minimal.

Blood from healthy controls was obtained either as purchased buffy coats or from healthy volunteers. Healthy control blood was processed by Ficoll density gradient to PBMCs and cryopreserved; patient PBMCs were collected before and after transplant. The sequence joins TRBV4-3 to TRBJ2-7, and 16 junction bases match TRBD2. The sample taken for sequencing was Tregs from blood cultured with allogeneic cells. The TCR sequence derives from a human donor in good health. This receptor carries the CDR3 CASSQEPGLAGGHLYEQYF. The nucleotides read TGCGCCAGCAGCCAAGAACCGGGACTAGCGGGAGGGCACCTCTACGAGCAGTACTTC.